These T cell receptor beta chains were read from a single sample in a study of cytomegalovirus exposure and HLA in healthy donors. Data came from immunoSEQ multiplex PCR; TCRdb stores just in-frame clones and leaves some out. The table gives roughly 80,000 clones; the top ten clones make up around 1.2% of it. The sequencing input was PBMCs. The source is a woman aged 25 to 39 in good health and CMV-seronegative. Both conserved end residues are part of each CDR3. The order of the fields is J gene, D gene, V gene, CDR3 DNA, CDR3 protein. A D gene is named only where the DNA matches it firmly.

TRBJ2-1 - TRBV29-1 TGCAGCGTTGAACCTAGGAGCTCCTACAATGAGCAGTTCTTC CSVEPRSSYNEQFF
TRBJ2-7 - TRBV6-6 TGTGCCAGCAGCAGGGGACACTCCTACGAGCAGTACTTC CASSRGHSYEQYF
TRBJ2-5 - TRBV19 TGTGCCAGTAGTTGGGGCAACTCCCGGACAGAGACCCAGTACTTC CASSWGNSRTETQYF
TRBJ1-2 TRBD1 TRBV29-1 TGCAGCGTTCCACAGGGGAACTATGGCTACACCTTC CSVPQGNYGYTF
TRBJ2-5 TRBD2 TRBV7-6 TGTGCCAGCAGCTTTGGCGGGGGGACACAAGAGACCCAGTACTTC CASSFGGGTQETQYF
TRBJ1-6 - TRBV27 TGTGCCAGCAGTCCGTTGGGAGGTGTAGCCTCACCCCTCCACTTT CASSPLGGVASPLHF
TRBJ1-2 - TRBV5-6 TGTGCCAGCAGCGAAACAGCAATCTATGGCTACACCTTC CASSETAIYGYTF
TRBJ2-7 - TRBV6-6 TGTGCCAGCAGCCACGACAGGTTAGCCTACGAGCAGTACTTC CASSHDRLAYEQYF
TRBJ2-7 TRBD1 TRBV6-1 TGTGCCAGCAGCTCAACAGGGGTTGCCTACGAGCAGTACTTC CASSSTGVAYEQYF
TRBJ1-5 - TRBV7-9 TGTGCCAGCAGCCAAGACGGGTTCAATCAGCCCCAGCATTTT CASSQDGFNQPQHF
TRBJ2-3 TRBD2 TRBV18 TGTGCCAGCTCACCGTTAGCGGGGGCACCCACAGATACGCAGTATTTT CASSPLAGAPTDTQYF
TRBJ2-2 - TRBV18 TGTGCCAGCTCACCCACGCGGAGGGAAACGGGGGAGCTGTTTTTT CASSPTRRETGELFF
TRBJ2-2 TRBD2 TRBV6-1 TGTGCTAGCGGAAGCGGGGGGGCACACACCGGGGAGCTGTTTTTT CASGSGGAHTGELFF
TRBJ1-5 - TRBV15 TGTGCCACCAGCACCGCCAGGGCTCACCATCAGCCCCAGCATTTT CATSTARAHHQPQHF
TRBJ2-7 - TRBV6-6 TGTGCCACCTCCCACGGTACCTACGAGCAGTACTTC CATSHGTYEQYF
TRBJ2-7 TRBD2 TRBV6-1 TGTGCCAGCATTTTAGCGGGGGGGCCCTCCTACGAGCAGTACTTC CASILAGGPSYEQYF
TRBJ1-2 TRBD1 TRBV5-5 TGTGCCAGCAGCTTGGACGTGGGACAGACCAACTATGGCTACACCTTC CASSLDVGQTNYGYTF
TRBJ1-1 - TRBV12-5 TGTGCTAGTGGTTTGGCTACAGGGTGGCCTGAAGCTTTCTTT CASGLATGWPEAFF
TRBJ2-1 - TRBV7-6 TGTGCCAGCAGCTTAGTTGAGGGTCGTGGCGGTGAGCAGTTCTTC CASSLVEGRGGEQFF
TRBJ1-2 TRBD1 TRBV19 TGTGCCAGTAGCAACCCGGGACAGGGAGCCTATGGCTACACCTTC CASSNPGQGAYGYTF
TRBJ1-6 - TRBV30 TGTGCCTGGTCTACAGGGTCACGATCACCCCTCCACTTT CAWSTGSRSPLHF
TRBJ2-7 TRBD2 TRBV4-2 TGTGCCAGCAGCCAAGATTCAGCTAGCGGCTACGAGCAGTACTTC CASSQDSASGYEQYF
TRBJ2-6 TRBD2 TRBV7-6 TGTGCCAGCAGCTTAGGTGGAGCGGGGGGTCTTGGGGCCAACGTCCTGACTTTC CASSLGGAGGLGANVLTF
TRBJ2-2 TRBD2 TRBV7-2 TGTGCCAGCAGCTCTCCGGGACTAGCGAACACCGGGGAGCTGTTTTTT CASSSPGLANTGELFF
TRBJ1-6 - TRBV30 TGTGCCTGGAGCCGCGACGGGAAAAATTCACCCCTCCACTTT CAWSRDGKNSPLHF
TRBJ1-1 - TRBV7-9 TGTGCCAGCAGCTTAGCGTTAGGAGTTACTGAAGCTTTCTTT CASSLALGVTEAFF
TRBJ1-1 - TRBV6-5 TGTGCCAGCAGTTACTCGACTTACTCGACCACTGAAGCTTTCTTT CASSYSTYSTTEAFF
TRBJ2-7 TRBD1 TRBV5-1 TGCGCCAGCAGGACGGGACCGGGACAGGGGTACGAGCAGTACTTC CASRTGPGQGYEQYF
TRBJ1-2 - TRBV6-7 TGTGCCAGCAGTTACTCGACAACGGTCTTGAACTATGGCTACACCTTC CASSYSTTVLNYGYTF
TRBJ2-1 TRBD2 TRBV5-4 TGTGCCAGCAGGGATAGCGGGGAGCAGTTCTTC CASRDSGEQFF
TRBJ2-1 TRBD2 TRBV5-6 TGTGCCAGCAGCTCGAATCCCGGGACTAGCGGGTACAATGAGCAGTTCTTC CASSSNPGTSGYNEQFF
TRBJ1-1 - TRBV11-2 TGTGCCAGCAGCTTAAGTACAGGAGTGAGGAACACTGAAGCTTTCTTT CASSLSTGVRNTEAFF
TRBJ2-1 - TRBV7-2 TGTGCCAGCAGCCTCACCAGGATCCTTTACAATGAGCAGTTCTTC CASSLTRILYNEQFF
TRBJ2-5 TRBD2 TRBV27 TGTGCCAGCAGTTTATTGTCTCCGGGGGGGGCGCAAGAGACCCAGTACTTC CASSLLSPGGAQETQYF
TRBJ1-2 - TRBV7-9 TGTGCCAGCAGCCCGAGAGTCGGTAACTATGGCTACACCTTC CASSPRVGNYGYTF
TRBJ1-2 - TRBV5-4 TGTGCCAGCAGCACCCCCAGGGGAGTTAACTATGGCTACACCTTC CASSTPRGVNYGYTF
TRBJ2-7 - TRBV29-1 TGCAGCGTTCGCACTTACAGGGGGGGCTACGAGCAGTACTTC CSVRTYRGGYEQYF
TRBJ1-1 TRBD1 TRBV5-1 TGCGCCAGCAGCTTGGCAGGGGGTGACACTGAAGCTTTCTTT CASSLAGGDTEAFF
TRBJ2-5 TRBD1 TRBV5-1 TGCGCCAGCAGCTTGGCAGGGGGAGAGACCCAGTACTTC CASSLAGGETQYF
TRBJ2-1 TRBD2 TRBV28 TGTGCCAGCAGTGATAGCGGGACCGCGGGTGAGCAGTTCTTC CASSDSGTAGEQFF
TRBJ1-5 - TRBV6-6 TGTGCCAGTGGGAGGGCTCCCTCTCCGGATCAGCCCCAGCATTTT CASGRAPSPDQPQHF
TRBJ1-2 TRBD1 TRBV6-1 TGTGCCAGCAGTGAAGGGACAGGGAGAGGTGGCTACACCTTC CASSEGTGRGGYTF
TRBJ1-1 - TRBV2 TGTGCCAGCACGATTCACAGGGATACTGAAGCTTTCTTT CASTIHRDTEAFF
TRBJ1-4 - TRBV30 TGTGCCTGGTCCCCAGAGACAAATGAAAAACTGTTTTTT CAWSPETNEKLFF
TRBJ2-1 - TRBV30 TGTGCCTGGAGTCCATATCCCGGGACTCTCAATTCCGACAATGAGCAGTTCTTC CAWSPYPGTLNSDNEQFF
TRBJ1-4 - TRBV5-4 TGTGCCAGCAGCTTAGACACAACTAATGAAAAACTGTTTTTT CASSLDTTNEKLFF
TRBJ2-1 - TRBV7-2 TGTGCCAGCAGCTTAGATTGGGCAGAGCAGTTCTTC CASSLDWAEQFF
TRBJ1-2 - TRBV6-6 TGTGCCAGCAGTTATCCGGATTGGATAGGGGATGGCTACACCTTC CASSYPDWIGDGYTF
TRBJ2-7 TRBD1 TRBV7-9 TGTGCCAGCAGCTCTCCGGGACAGGGGGTAAATCAGCAGTACTTC CASSSPGQGVNQQYF
TRBJ1-4 - TRBV6-1 TGTGCCAGCAGTGAATCCAGAAAGAATGAAAAACTGTTTTTT CASSESRKNEKLFF
TRBJ2-7 - TRBV19 TGTGCCAGTAGCCATGCGGGTAGCGGACGCTCCTACGAGCAGTACTTC CASSHAGSGRSYEQYF
TRBJ2-7 TRBD1 TRBV30 TGTGCCTGGAGTACCGGGACAGCGGCGACTTACGAGCAGTACTTC CAWSTGTAATYEQYF
TRBJ1-5 - TRBV19 TGTGCCAGTAGTACCCAGGGGAGCAATCAGCCCCAGCATTTT CASSTQGSNQPQHF
TRBJ1-2 TRBD1 TRBV4-1 TGCGCCAGCAGCCCCGTTATGACAGGGGGCAACTATGGCTACACCTTC CASSPVMTGGNYGYTF